The clone carrying this T cell receptor beta chain was picked up a small number of times. The entry originates in a study of patients and donors after allogeneic stem cell transplantation. TCRdb called the RT-PCR reads again in MiXCR, with one record for every CDR3 protein. The sample includes roughly 250,000 distinct CDR3 sequences, roughly an eighth of them seen just once. CDR3 size: 17 residues. J gave up 3 bases and V 5 bases, and 13 bases lay outside the gene matches. Germline CDR1 is SGHTA and CDR2 is FQGNSA. This clonotype was obtained from a human donor who was either an allogeneic HSCT recipient or a stem cell or donor lymphocyte infusion donor (not recorded which). It is not recorded whose cells these are; they may come from a transplant donor. This chain connects TRBV7-2 to TRBJ1-1; TRBD1 matches 9 bases. The sample comprised blood, either unsorted or a sorted T cell fraction (not recorded which). CDR3 amino acids: CASSLYGTGRADTEAFF. CDR3 in DNA: TGTGCCAGCAGCCTCTACGGGACAGGGCGTGCCGACACTGAAGCTTTCTTT.